A selection of T cell receptor beta chains follows, all from one sample in a study of blood T cell repertoires in COVID-19. The protocol was immunoSEQ multiplex PCR, while the TCRdb copy is restricted to in-frame clones and leaves out a portion. The sample carries about 400,000 clones, approximately 85% recorded once. What was sequenced was PBMCs or T cells enriched from blood (not recorded which). The receptors shown here come from a woman in her thirties or forties with acute COVID-19. CDR3s include the opening cysteine and the closing phenylalanine or tryptophan. The D gene is left open where the match is weak. Size values are once, few and many counts, or a class for expanded clones, and some rows have none.

CDR3 length: 14
clone size: few
J gene: TRBJ2-5
D gene: TRBD2
V gene: TRBV4-1
CDR3 DNA: TGCGCCAGCAGCCACCGGACTAGTTGGGAGACCCAGTACTTC
CDR3 protein: CASSHRTSWETQYF

CDR3 length: 12
clone size: -
J gene: TRBJ1-1
D gene: -
V gene: TRBV30
CDR3 DNA: TGTGCCTGGAGTTTGGTGGCCACTGAAGCTTTCTTT
CDR3 protein: CAWSLVATEAFF

CDR3 length: 12
clone size: few
J gene: TRBJ2-5
D gene: -
V gene: TRBV2
CDR3 DNA: TGTGCCAGCAGTACAGGGTTGGAGACCCAGTACTTC
CDR3 protein: CASSTGLETQYF

CDR3 length: 14
clone size: once
J gene: TRBJ1-5
D gene: -
V gene: TRBV9
CDR3 DNA: TGTGCCAGCAGCGTAGGAGGTAGCAATCAGCCCCAGCATTTT
CDR3 protein: CASSVGGSNQPQHF

CDR3 length: 14
clone size: -
J gene: TRBJ1-4
D gene: TRBD1
V gene: TRBV7-8
CDR3 DNA: TGTGCCAGCAATAAGGGACAGGGTGGCGAAAAACTGTTTTTT
CDR3 protein: CASNKGQGGEKLFF

CDR3 length: 16
clone size: -
J gene: TRBJ2-2
D gene: -
V gene: TRBV14
CDR3 DNA: TGTGCCAGCAGCCAAGGGGGGCCTTCTAACACCGGGGAGCTGTTTTTT
CDR3 protein: CASSQGGPSNTGELFF

CDR3 length: 15
clone size: -
J gene: TRBJ2-5
D gene: -
V gene: TRBV24-1
CDR3 DNA: TGTGCCACCATGGCCGGGGGTGCAGGCCAAGAGACCCAGTACTTC
CDR3 protein: CATMAGGAGQETQYF

CDR3 length: 14
clone size: -
J gene: TRBJ1-2
D gene: -
V gene: TRBV6-5
CDR3 DNA: TGTGCCAGCAGTTACTCGTGGGAGGGCTATGGCTACACCTTC
CDR3 protein: CASSYSWEGYGYTF

CDR3 length: 14
clone size: -
J gene: TRBJ1-2
D gene: TRBD1
V gene: TRBV7-2
CDR3 DNA: TGTGCCAGCAGCCATAGGCGGACAGGCTATGGCTACACCTTC
CDR3 protein: CASSHRRTGYGYTF

CDR3 length: 14
clone size: -
J gene: TRBJ1-2
D gene: -
V gene: TRBV3-1/TRBV3-2
CDR3 DNA: TGTGCCAGCAGCCAAGAAGGGGCAGGGGCCGGCTACACCTTC
CDR3 protein: CASSQEGAGAGYTF

CDR3 length: 17
clone size: -
J gene: TRBJ1-1
D gene: TRBD1
V gene: TRBV18
CDR3 DNA: TGTGCCAGCTCACGGAATCGACAGGGTTCCGTGGGCACTGAAGCTTTCTTT
CDR3 protein: CASSRNRQGSVGTEAFF

CDR3 length: 13
clone size: -
J gene: TRBJ1-2
D gene: -
V gene: TRBV11-3
CDR3 DNA: TGTGCCAGCAGTCCCTCAGAACCGCGGGGCTACACCTTC
CDR3 protein: CASSPSEPRGYTF

CDR3 length: 14
clone size: -
J gene: TRBJ2-7
D gene: TRBD1
V gene: TRBV24-1
CDR3 DNA: TGTGCCACCAGTCTTAGACAGGGGTTCCACGAGCAGTACTTC
CDR3 protein: CATSLRQGFHEQYF

CDR3 length: 17
clone size: -
J gene: TRBJ2-1
D gene: TRBD1
V gene: TRBV27
CDR3 DNA: TGTGCCAGCAGTTTTTACCCTCCGGGACAGGGGAAAAATGAGCAGTTCTTC
CDR3 protein: CASSFYPPGQGKNEQFF

CDR3 length: 13
clone size: -
J gene: TRBJ1-4
D gene: -
V gene: TRBV10-3
CDR3 DNA: TGTGCCATCAGTGGTGGGGCAGCCGAAAAACTGTTTTTT
CDR3 protein: CAISGGAAEKLFF

CDR3 length: 15
clone size: -
J gene: TRBJ2-2
D gene: -
V gene: TRBV6-1
CDR3 DNA: TGTGCCAGCAGTGGCAGGGATCTTCTTACCGGGGAGCTGTTTTTT
CDR3 protein: CASSGRDLLTGELFF

CDR3 length: 17
clone size: -
J gene: TRBJ2-7
D gene: -
V gene: TRBV13
CDR3 DNA: TGTGCCAGCAGCATGCGACCCGGGACTCAGGGTCCGAATCCCGAGTACTTC
CDR3 protein: CASSMRPGTQGPNPEYF

CDR3 length: 15
clone size: -
J gene: TRBJ2-5
D gene: TRBD1
V gene: TRBV6-5
CDR3 DNA: TGTGCCAGCAGTTACTTACCCAGGGGGAAAGAGACCCAGTACTTC
CDR3 protein: CASSYLPRGKETQYF

CDR3 length: 11
clone size: -
J gene: TRBJ2-7
D gene: -
V gene: TRBV11-2
CDR3 DNA: TGTGCCAGCCAAATTGGGGCCGAGCAGTACTTC
CDR3 protein: CASQIGAEQYF

CDR3 length: 21
clone size: -
J gene: TRBJ1-2
D gene: -
V gene: TRBV30
CDR3 DNA: TGTGCCTGGAGTTCCCTTACGCCTGGCTCCCTCAGGGGTTCGACGGCTTATGGCTACACCTTC
CDR3 protein: CAWSSLTPGSLRGSTAYGYTF

CDR3 length: 15
clone size: -
J gene: TRBJ2-3
D gene: TRBD1
V gene: TRBV7-9
CDR3 DNA: TGTGCCAGCAGCCTAAACAGGGGTGACACAGATACGCAGTATTTT
CDR3 protein: CASSLNRGDTDTQYF

CDR3 length: 14
clone size: -
J gene: TRBJ2-7
D gene: -
V gene: TRBV10-3
CDR3 DNA: TGTGCCATCAGTGAGGGGACAAGGACCTCCGAGCAGTACTTC
CDR3 protein: CAISEGTRTSEQYF

CDR3 length: 14
clone size: -
J gene: TRBJ1-4
D gene: -
V gene: TRBV30
CDR3 DNA: TGTGCCTGGAGCACCACAGGGTACGGGGAAAAACTGTTTTTT
CDR3 protein: CAWSTTGYGEKLFF

CDR3 length: 15
clone size: -
J gene: TRBJ1-6
D gene: -
V gene: TRBV19
CDR3 DNA: TGTGCCAGTAGTATAGATGACAGCCGGTATTCACCCCTCCACTTT
CDR3 protein: CASSIDDSRYSPLHF

CDR3 length: 15
clone size: -
J gene: TRBJ1-2
D gene: -
V gene: TRBV4-1
CDR3 DNA: TGCGCCAGCAGCCCCACAGGGACCTCTAACTATGGCTACACCTTC
CDR3 protein: CASSPTGTSNYGYTF

CDR3 length: 15
clone size: -
J gene: TRBJ2-3
D gene: TRBD2
V gene: TRBV6-5
CDR3 DNA: TGTGCCAGCACTTCCGGGCGGGGGAGCACAGATACGCAGTATTTT
CDR3 protein: CASTSGRGSTDTQYF

CDR3 length: 13
clone size: -
J gene: TRBJ2-1
D gene: -
V gene: TRBV9
CDR3 DNA: TGTGCCAGCAGCGTAGGCCCGGTCAATGAGCAGTTCTTC
CDR3 protein: CASSVGPVNEQFF

CDR3 length: 13
clone size: -
J gene: TRBJ2-2
D gene: -
V gene: TRBV10-2
CDR3 DNA: TGCGCCAGCAGGGGACAAGTCACCGGGGAGCTGTTTTTT
CDR3 protein: CASRGQVTGELFF

CDR3 length: 15
clone size: -
J gene: TRBJ1-2
D gene: -
V gene: TRBV5-4
CDR3 DNA: TGTGCCAGCCTTTCCAACCCCGCAGTGAACTATGGCTACACCTTC
CDR3 protein: CASLSNPAVNYGYTF

CDR3 length: 15
clone size: -
J gene: TRBJ1-6
D gene: -
V gene: TRBV9
CDR3 DNA: TGTGCCAGCAGCGTAGGCGAGTCCTATAATTCACCCCTCCACTTT
CDR3 protein: CASSVGESYNSPLHF

CDR3 length: 15
clone size: -
J gene: TRBJ2-3
D gene: TRBD1
V gene: TRBV10-3
CDR3 DNA: TGTGCCATCAGTGGAGGGACAGGGGGGACAGATACGCAGTATTTT
CDR3 protein: CAISGGTGGTDTQYF

CDR3 length: 12
clone size: -
J gene: TRBJ1-2
D gene: -
V gene: TRBV2
CDR3 DNA: TGTGCCAGCCGTACAGCAAACTATGGCTACACCTTC
CDR3 protein: CASRTANYGYTF

CDR3 length: 14
clone size: -
J gene: TRBJ2-7
D gene: -
V gene: TRBV19
CDR3 DNA: TGTGCCAGTAGTATAGCAGGGCCGCCCTACGAGCAGTACTTC
CDR3 protein: CASSIAGPPYEQYF

CDR3 length: 14
clone size: -
J gene: TRBJ2-1
D gene: -
V gene: TRBV11-3
CDR3 DNA: TGTGCCAGCAGCTTGGGGGCGTTTTTGGATGAGCAGTTCTTC
CDR3 protein: CASSLGAFLDEQFF

CDR3 length: 13
clone size: -
J gene: TRBJ1-1
D gene: -
V gene: TRBV29-1
CDR3 DNA: TGCAGCGTTGATCGTCGGAGGAACACTGAAGCTTTCTTT
CDR3 protein: CSVDRRRNTEAFF

CDR3 length: 15
clone size: -
J gene: TRBJ1-5
D gene: TRBD1
V gene: TRBV2
CDR3 DNA: TGTGCCAGCAGTGAACTCAGGGGGCGGGGTCAGCCCCAGCATTTT
CDR3 protein: CASSELRGRGQPQHF

CDR3 length: 13
clone size: -
J gene: TRBJ1-2
D gene: -
V gene: TRBV19
CDR3 DNA: TGTGCCAGTAGTAAAATCGCTAACTATGGCTACACCTTC
CDR3 protein: CASSKIANYGYTF

CDR3 length: 15
clone size: -
J gene: TRBJ2-2
D gene: -
V gene: TRBV7-7
CDR3 DNA: TGTGCCAGCAGCGTCCAATTGGGGGGATCCGGGGAGCTGTTTTTT
CDR3 protein: CASSVQLGGSGELFF

CDR3 length: 16
clone size: -
J gene: TRBJ1-4
D gene: TRBD1
V gene: TRBV4-1
CDR3 DNA: TGCGCCAGCAGCCAAGCACAGGGGCTTCTGCGGGAAAAACTGTTTTTT
CDR3 protein: CASSQAQGLLREKLFF

CDR3 length: 18
clone size: -
J gene: TRBJ1-5
D gene: -
V gene: TRBV2
CDR3 DNA: TGTGCCAGCAGTACAACCCTCCCCCGAAGACAAGTCAATCAGCCCCAGCATTTT
CDR3 protein: CASSTTLPRRQVNQPQHF

CDR3 length: 15
clone size: few
J gene: TRBJ1-1
D gene: -
V gene: TRBV29-1
CDR3 DNA: TGCAGCGTTGAAACACTCAGGGAAGGGCACACTGAAGCTTTCTTT
CDR3 protein: CSVETLREGHTEAFF

CDR3 length: 20
clone size: few
J gene: TRBJ1-1
D gene: -
V gene: TRBV21-1
CDR3 DNA: TGTGCCAGCAGCAAAAATCCTACCCCGTCTGTCAGGGGGCGGAACACTGAAGCTTTCTTT
CDR3 protein: CASSKNPTPSVRGRNTEAFF

CDR3 length: 15
clone size: -
J gene: TRBJ2-3
D gene: -
V gene: TRBV19
CDR3 DNA: TGTGCCAGTAGTATAGGCGGGTACCGCACAGATACGCAGTATTTT
CDR3 protein: CASSIGGYRTDTQYF

CDR3 length: 13
clone size: -
J gene: TRBJ1-1
D gene: TRBD1
V gene: TRBV7-9
CDR3 DNA: TGTGCCAGCAGCTACACAGGGGTAACTGAAGCTTTCTTT
CDR3 protein: CASSYTGVTEAFF

CDR3 length: 15
clone size: few
J gene: TRBJ1-3
D gene: -
V gene: TRBV19
CDR3 DNA: TGTGCCAGTAGTATAAAGGACTTCTCTGGAAACACCATATATTTT
CDR3 protein: CASSIKDFSGNTIYF

CDR3 length: 14
clone size: -
J gene: TRBJ1-1
D gene: TRBD1
V gene: TRBV5-5
CDR3 DNA: TGTGCCAGCAGCAAAACTGGACAGGGCTCTGAAGCTTTCTTT
CDR3 protein: CASSKTGQGSEAFF